This T cell receptor beta chain was identified in a study of blood T cell repertoires in COVID-19. The table came from immunoSEQ multiplex PCR; TCRdb's copy has only in-frame clones and leaves some out. The table records around 450,000 clones, about 85% of them present only once. The CDR3 spans 17 residues. The V and J ends lost 0 bases and 5 bases, in that order; junction bases with no gene match: 9. Germline lookup yields CDR1 SGHVS and CDR2 FQNEAQ. Clinical history reported by participants formed the basis on which cohorts were assigned. This chain links TRBV7-8 with TRBJ1-4; 7 bases match TRBD1. This receptor was identified in a woman between 18 and 29 years old who had recovered from COVID-19. The sequenced sample consisted of PBMCs or T cells enriched from blood (not recorded which). The chain's CDR3 is CASSLAGGDSRNEKLFF. DNA of the CDR3: TGTGCCAGCAGCTTAGCGGGTGGGGACAGCAGGAATGAAAAACTGTTTTTT.